This TCR beta chain is drawn from a study of shared clonotypes between healthy human individuals. Looking at the study overall: In total, the donors were two women and a few men aged 18 to 49. Donors had three CD4 naive, three CD4 memory, two CD8 naive and one CD8 memory plate apiece.

Produced via immunoSEQ multiplex PCR; TCRdb's table is partial and in-frame only. The sample lists approximately 2.4 million clones; approximately 94% were seen once. Regarding this clone: Its antigen is not known.

Trimming removed 4 bases at V and 7 bases at J, with 5 bases between. Germline assignment: CDR1 MDHEN and CDR2 SYDVKM. The CDR3 loop spans 11 amino acids. General study results and limits: Some clonotypes were shared by all four sorted-subset donors, while others were not shared. The non-shared ones had lower generation probabilities than the shared ones.

Sample: naive CD4+ T cells sorted from blood. Subset reported: CD45RA+ positively selected. The sequence was obtained from a man aged 18 to 29 in good health. The chain joins TRBV28 to TRBJ2-1, with no clear D. CDR3 sequence (DNA): TGTGCCAGCAGTTCCGATAATGAGCAGTTCTTC. It encodes CASSSDNEQFF.